This T cell receptor (beta chain) was observed in a study of T cells in pancreatic ductal adenocarcinoma. Study outcomes and limitations: Comparisons of tumor and blood clonality may show falsely lower tumor diversity.

Method: immunoSEQ multiplex PCR; TCRdb's copy keeps in-frame clones and lacks some. The sample has about 100,000 clones, 90% to 95% seen once; the top ten hold around 2.9%. Of note for this clone: The target antigen is unknown.

V was clipped by 3 bases and J by 5 bases, with 4 bases between them. Germline V gene sequence: CDR1 MDHEN, CDR2 SYDVKM. CDR3 length equals 11 residues. Surgery without prior neoadjuvant therapy was the treatment of the selected pancreatic ductal adenocarcinoma patients. V gene TRBV28 combines with J gene TRBJ2-5; D is unresolved. The sequence came from a human donor with pancreatic ductal adenocarcinoma. Sequenced sample: PBMCs. The CDR3 nucleotides read TGTGCCAGCAGTTTCCAGGAGACCCAGTACTTC. Translation gives CASSFQETQYF.